This TCR beta chain is from a study of blood T cells in healthy people across ages. Using a J-beta primer mix together with a sample-barcoded 5' primer, a second PCR was run for roughly 6 to 12 cycles. TCRdb re-called the 5' RACE reads with MiXCR, one entry per CDR3 protein. This table has just under 550,000 distinct CDR3 sequences, under 30% appearing once. The CDR3 extends over 17 amino acids. V lost 4 bases to trimming and J lost 7 bases; unmatched junction nucleotides: 15. Germline CDR1 KGHDR, CDR2 SFDVKD. Each donor gave roughly 9.1 milliliters of peripheral blood. These data were also reused for a study on T cells of mothers and their children. Turning to that study: A few healthy Caucasian mothers served as donors, and their six children did as well. The cDNA synthesis received all extracted RNA, at about 1.5 ug per 15 ul.

This clonotype originated in a boy between 10 and 17 years old in good health. The chain couples TRBV24-1 to TRBJ1-2; 9 bases are a match to TRBD1. Sample: blood. The CDR3 bases are TGTGCCACCAGTGAAGGGCGGACAGGGGAGTTGATACGTGGCTACACCTTC. Residues: CATSEGRTGELIRGYTF.